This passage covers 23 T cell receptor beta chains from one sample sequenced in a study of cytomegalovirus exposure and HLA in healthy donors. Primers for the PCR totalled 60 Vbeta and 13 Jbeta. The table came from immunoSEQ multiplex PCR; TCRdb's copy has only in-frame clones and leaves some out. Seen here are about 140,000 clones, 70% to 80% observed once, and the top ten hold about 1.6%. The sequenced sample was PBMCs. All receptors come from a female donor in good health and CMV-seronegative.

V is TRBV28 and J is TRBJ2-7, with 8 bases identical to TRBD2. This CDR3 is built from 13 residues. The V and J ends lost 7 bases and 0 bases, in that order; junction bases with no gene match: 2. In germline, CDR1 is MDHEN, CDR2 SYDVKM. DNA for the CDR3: TGTGCCAGCATTCTAGCGGGCTCCTACGAGCAGTACTTC. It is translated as CASILAGSYEQYF.

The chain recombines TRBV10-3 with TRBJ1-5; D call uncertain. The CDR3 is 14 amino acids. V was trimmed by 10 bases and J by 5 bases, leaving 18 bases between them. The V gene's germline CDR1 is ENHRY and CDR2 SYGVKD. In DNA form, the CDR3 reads TGTGCCACCCAAGATGTTCTTGAGGATCAGCCCCAGCATTTT. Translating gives CATQDVLEDQPQHF.

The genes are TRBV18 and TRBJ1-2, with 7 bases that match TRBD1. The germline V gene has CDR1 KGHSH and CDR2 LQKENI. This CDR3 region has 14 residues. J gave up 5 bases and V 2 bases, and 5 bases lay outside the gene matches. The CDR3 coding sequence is TGTGCCAGCTCACCAGAACAGGGGAGGTATGGCTACACCTTC. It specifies CASSPEQGRYGYTF.

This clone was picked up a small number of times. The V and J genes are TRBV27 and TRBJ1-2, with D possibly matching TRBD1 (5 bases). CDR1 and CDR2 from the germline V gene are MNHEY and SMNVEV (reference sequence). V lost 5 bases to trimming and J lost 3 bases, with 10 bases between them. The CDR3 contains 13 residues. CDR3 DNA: TGTGCCAGCAGTCCGACAGAATACTATGGCTACACCTTC. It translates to CASSPTEYYGYTF.

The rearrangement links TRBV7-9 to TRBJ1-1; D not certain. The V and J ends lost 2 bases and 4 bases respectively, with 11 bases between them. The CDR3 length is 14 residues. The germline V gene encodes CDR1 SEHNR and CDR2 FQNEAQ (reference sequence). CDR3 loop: CASSLRGIGTEAFF. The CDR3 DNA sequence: TGTGCCAGCAGCTTACGAGGGATCGGCACTGAAGCTTTCTTT.

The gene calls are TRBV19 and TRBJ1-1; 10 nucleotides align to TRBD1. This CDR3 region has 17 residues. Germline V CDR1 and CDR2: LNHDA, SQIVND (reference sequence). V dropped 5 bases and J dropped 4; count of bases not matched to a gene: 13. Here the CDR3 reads CASSSLAGTGVITEAFF. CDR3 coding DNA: TGTGCCAGTAGTTCGTTAGCCGGGACAGGGGTCATCACTGAAGCTTTCTTT.

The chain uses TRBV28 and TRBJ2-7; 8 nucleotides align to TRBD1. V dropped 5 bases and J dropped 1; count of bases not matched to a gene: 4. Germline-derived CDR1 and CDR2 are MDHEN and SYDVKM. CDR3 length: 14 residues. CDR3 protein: CASSKQGGSYEQYF. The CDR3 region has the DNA TGTGCCAGCAGTAAACAGGGGGGATCCTACGAGCAGTACTTC. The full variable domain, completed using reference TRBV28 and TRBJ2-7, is DVKVTQSSRYLVKRTGEKVFLECVQDMDHENMFWYRQDPGLGLRLIYFSYDVKMKEKGDIPEGYSVSREKKERFSLILESASTNQTSMYLCASSKQGGSYEQYFGPGTRLTVT.

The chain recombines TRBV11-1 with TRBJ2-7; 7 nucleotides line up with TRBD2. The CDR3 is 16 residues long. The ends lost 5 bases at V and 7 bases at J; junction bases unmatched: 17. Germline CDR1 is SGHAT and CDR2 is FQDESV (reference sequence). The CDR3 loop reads CASSHKPGGSLREQYF. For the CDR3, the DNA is TGTGCCAGCAGCCACAAGCCTGGCGGGAGCTTAAGAGAGCAGTACTTC.

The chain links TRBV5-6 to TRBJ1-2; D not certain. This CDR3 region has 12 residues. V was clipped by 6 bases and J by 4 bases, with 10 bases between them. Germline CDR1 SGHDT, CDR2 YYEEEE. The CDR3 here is CASKLSLYGYTF. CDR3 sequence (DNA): TGTGCCAGCAAGCTTTCGCTCTATGGCTACACCTTC.

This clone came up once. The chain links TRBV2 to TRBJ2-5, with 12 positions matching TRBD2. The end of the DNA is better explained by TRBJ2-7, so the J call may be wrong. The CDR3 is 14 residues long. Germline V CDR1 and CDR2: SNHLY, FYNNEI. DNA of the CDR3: TGTGCCAGCAAACTAGCGGGGGGATCCTACGAGCAGTACTTC. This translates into CASKLAGGSYEQYF.

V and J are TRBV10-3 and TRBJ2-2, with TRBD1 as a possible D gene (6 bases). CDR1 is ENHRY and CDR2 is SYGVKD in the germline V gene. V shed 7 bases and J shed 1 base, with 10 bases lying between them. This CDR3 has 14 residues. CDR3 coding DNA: TGTGCCATCAAACGGGACAAGAACACCGGGGAGCTGTTTTTT. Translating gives CAIKRDKNTGELFF.

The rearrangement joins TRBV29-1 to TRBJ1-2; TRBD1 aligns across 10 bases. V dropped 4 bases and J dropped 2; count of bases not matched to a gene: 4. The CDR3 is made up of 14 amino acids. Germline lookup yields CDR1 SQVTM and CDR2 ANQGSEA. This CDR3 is CSVVPGQGNYGYTF. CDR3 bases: TGCAGCGTTGTCCCGGGACAGGGGAACTATGGCTACACCTTC.

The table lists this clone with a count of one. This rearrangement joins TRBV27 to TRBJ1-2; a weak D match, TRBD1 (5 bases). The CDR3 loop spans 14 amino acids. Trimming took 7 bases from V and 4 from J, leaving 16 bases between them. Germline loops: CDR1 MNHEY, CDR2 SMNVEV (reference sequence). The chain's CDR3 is CASNAGDPLYGYTF. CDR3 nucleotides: TGTGCCAGCAACGCGGGGGATCCCCTCTATGGCTACACCTTC.

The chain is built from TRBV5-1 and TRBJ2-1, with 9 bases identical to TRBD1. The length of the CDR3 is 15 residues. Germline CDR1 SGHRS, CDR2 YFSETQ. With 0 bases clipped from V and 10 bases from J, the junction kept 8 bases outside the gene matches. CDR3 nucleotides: TGCGCCAGCAGCTTGGGGCCACAGGGGGCCGGGGAGCAGTTCTTC. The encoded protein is CASSLGPQGAGEQFF.

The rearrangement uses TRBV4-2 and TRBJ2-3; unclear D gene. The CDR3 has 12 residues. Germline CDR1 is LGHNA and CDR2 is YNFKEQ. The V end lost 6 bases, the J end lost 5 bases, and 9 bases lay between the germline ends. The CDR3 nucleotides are TGTGCCAGCAGTGACAACAGAGATACGCAGTATTTT. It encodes CASSDNRDTQYF.

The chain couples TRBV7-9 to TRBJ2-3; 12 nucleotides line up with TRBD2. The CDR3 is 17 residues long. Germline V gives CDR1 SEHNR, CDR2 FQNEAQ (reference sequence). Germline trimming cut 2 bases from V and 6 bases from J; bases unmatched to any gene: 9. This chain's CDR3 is CASSLQILAGGADTQYF. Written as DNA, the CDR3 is TGTGCCAGCAGCTTACAAATCCTAGCGGGAGGGGCGGATACGCAGTATTTT.

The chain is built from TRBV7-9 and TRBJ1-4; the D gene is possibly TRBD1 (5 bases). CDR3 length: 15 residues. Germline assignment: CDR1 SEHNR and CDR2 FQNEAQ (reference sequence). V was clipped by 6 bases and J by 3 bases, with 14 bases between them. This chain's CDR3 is CASSYYGGPNEKLFF. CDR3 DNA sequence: TGTGCCAGCAGTTACTACGGGGGTCCTAATGAAAAACTGTTTTTT.

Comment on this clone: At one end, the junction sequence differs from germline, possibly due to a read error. The CDR3 DNA reads TGTGCCATCAGTGTAGTGGGCCCGTCGGACACTGAAGCTTTCTTT. Its translation is CAISVVGPSDTEAFF. The chain employs TRBV6-5 and TRBJ1-1; D unresolved. The CDR3 is made up of 15 amino acids. Germline V gives CDR1 MNHEY, CDR2 SVGAGI.

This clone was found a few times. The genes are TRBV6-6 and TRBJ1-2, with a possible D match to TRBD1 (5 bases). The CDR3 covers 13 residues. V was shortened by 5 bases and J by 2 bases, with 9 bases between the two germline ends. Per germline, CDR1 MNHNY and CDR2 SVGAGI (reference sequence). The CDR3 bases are TGTGCCAGCAGTCAGGGAAACAACTATGGCTACACCTTC. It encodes CASSQGNNYGYTF.

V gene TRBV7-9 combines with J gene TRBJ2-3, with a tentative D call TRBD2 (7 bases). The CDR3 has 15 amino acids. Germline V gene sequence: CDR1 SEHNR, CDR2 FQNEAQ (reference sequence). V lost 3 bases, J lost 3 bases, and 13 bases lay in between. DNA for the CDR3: TGTGCCAGCAGCTTGGAGGGGGGGCAGACAGATACGCAGTATTTT. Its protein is CASSLEGGQTDTQYF.

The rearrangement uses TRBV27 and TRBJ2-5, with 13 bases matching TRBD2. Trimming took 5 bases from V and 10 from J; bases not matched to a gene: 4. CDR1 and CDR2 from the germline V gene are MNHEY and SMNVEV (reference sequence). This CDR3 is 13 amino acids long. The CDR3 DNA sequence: TGTGCCAGCAGTAAACTAGCGGGGGGGGACCAGTACTTC. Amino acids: CASSKLAGGDQYF.

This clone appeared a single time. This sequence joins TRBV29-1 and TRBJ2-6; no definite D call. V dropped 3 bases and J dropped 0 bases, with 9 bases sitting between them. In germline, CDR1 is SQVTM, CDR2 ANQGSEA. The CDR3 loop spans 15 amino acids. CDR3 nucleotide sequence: TGCAGCGTTGACGAGGCACTCTCTGGGGCCAACGTCCTGACTTTC. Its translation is CSVDEALSGANVLTF.

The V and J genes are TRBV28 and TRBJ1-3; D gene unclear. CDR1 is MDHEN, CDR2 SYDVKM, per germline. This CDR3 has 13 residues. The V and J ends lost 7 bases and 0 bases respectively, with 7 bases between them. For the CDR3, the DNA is TGTGCCAGCACCCAGTACTCTGGAAACACCATATATTTT. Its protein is CASTQYSGNTIYF. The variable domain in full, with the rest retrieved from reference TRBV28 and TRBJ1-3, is DVKVTQSSRYLVKRTGEKVFLECVQDMDHENMFWYRQDPGLGLRLIYFSYDVKMKEKGDIPEGYSVSREKKERFSLILESASTNQTSMYLCASTQYSGNTIYFGEGSWLTVV.